Sequencing of this T cell receptor beta chain was carried out in a study of blood T cell repertoires in COVID-19. The data were produced by immunoSEQ multiplex PCR, yet TCRdb's version contains in-frame clones alone and is incomplete. The sample holds about 350,000 clones; more than 70% are singletons and the top ten take around 3.9%. From germline, CDR1 is LGHDT and CDR2 YNNKEL (reference sequence). The CDR3 runs to 15 residues. J lost 6 bases, V lost 3 bases, and 8 bases had no gene match. The chain carries TRBV3-1 (or the pseudogene TRBV3-2) and TRBJ2-3; 8 bases line up with TRBD2. Input material: peripheral blood. The origin of this receptor is a woman aged 55 to 70 with COVID-19, enrolled during active disease. CDR3 coding DNA: TGTGCCAGCAGCCAGGGACGGGGGGGCGTCGATACGCAGTATTTT. It is translated as CASSQGRGGVDTQYF.